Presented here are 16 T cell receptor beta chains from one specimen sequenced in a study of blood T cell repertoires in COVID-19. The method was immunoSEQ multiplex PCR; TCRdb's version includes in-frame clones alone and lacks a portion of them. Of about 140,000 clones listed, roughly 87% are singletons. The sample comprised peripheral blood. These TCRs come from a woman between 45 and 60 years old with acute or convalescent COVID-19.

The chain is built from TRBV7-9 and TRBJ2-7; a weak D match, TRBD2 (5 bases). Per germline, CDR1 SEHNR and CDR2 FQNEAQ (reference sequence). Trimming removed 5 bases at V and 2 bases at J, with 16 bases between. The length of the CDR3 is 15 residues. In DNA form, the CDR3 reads TGTGCCAGCAGCCGCTATCCGGCCGGGGCCTACGAGCAGTACTTC. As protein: CASSRYPAGAYEQYF.

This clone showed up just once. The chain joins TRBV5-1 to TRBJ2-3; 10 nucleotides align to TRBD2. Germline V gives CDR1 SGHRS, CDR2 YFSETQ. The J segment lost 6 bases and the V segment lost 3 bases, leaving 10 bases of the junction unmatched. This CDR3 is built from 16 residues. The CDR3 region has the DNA TGCGCCAGCAGCTGGGACGCTAGCGGGAGTGGGGATACGCAGTATTTT. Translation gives CASSWDASGSGDTQYF.

CDR3 bases: TGTGCCAGCAGGGATACAGGGGCCGAGCAGTACTTC. Protein: CASRDTGAEQYF. This rearrangement joins TRBV12-3 or TRBV12-4 to TRBJ2-7; TRBD1 matches at 7 bases. This CDR3 is built from 12 residues. V shed 6 bases, J shed 6 bases, and the junction held 5 bases outside the gene matches.

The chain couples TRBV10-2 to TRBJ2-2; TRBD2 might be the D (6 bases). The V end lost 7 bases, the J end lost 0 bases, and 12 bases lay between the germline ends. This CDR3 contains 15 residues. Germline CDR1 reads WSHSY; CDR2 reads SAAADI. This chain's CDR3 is CASILTSTNTGELFF. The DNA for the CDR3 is TGCGCCAGCATCTTAACTAGCACGAACACCGGGGAGCTGTTTTTT.

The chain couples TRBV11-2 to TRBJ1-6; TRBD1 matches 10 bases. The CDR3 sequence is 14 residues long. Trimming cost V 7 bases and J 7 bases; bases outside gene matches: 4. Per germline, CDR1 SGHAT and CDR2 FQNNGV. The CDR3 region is CASTWTGGNSPLHF. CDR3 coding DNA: TGTGCCAGCACCTGGACAGGGGGGAATTCACCCCTCCACTTT.

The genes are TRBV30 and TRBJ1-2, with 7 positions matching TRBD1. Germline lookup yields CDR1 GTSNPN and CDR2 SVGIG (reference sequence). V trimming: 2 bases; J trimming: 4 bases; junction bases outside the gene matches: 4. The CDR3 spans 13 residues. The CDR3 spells CAWSLQGGYGYTF. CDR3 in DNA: TGTGCCTGGAGTCTGCAGGGGGGCTATGGCTACACCTTC.

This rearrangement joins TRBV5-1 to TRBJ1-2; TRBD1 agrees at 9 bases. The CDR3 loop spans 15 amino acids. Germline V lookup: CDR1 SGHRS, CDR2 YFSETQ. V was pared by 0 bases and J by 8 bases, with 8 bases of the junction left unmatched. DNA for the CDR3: TGCGCCAGCAGCTTGGGCACCACAGGGGGCGAAGGCTACACCTTC. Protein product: CASSLGTTGGEGYTF.

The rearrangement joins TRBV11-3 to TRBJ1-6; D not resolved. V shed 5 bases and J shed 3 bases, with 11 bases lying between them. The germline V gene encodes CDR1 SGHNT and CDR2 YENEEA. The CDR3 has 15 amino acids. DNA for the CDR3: TGTGCCAGCAGCACAGAGGAGGGCTATAATTCACCCCTCCACTTT. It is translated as CASSTEEGYNSPLHF.

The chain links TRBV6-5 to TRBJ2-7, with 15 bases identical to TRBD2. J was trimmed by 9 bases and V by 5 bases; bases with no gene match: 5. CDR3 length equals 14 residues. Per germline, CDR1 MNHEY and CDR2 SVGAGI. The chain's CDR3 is CASSRGLAGGRQYF. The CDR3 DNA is TGTGCCAGCAGTAGGGGACTAGCGGGAGGTCGGCAGTACTTC.

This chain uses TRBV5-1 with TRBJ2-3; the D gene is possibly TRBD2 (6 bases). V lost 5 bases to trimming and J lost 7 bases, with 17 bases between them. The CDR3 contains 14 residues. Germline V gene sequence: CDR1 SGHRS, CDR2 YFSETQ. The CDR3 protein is CASSSGEDWHTQYF. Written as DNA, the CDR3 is TGCGCCAGCAGTTCTGGGGAGGATTGGCATACGCAGTATTTT.

The chain's CDR3 is CASGLQGTSNQPQHF. CDR3 DNA: TGCGCCAGCGGGTTACAGGGGACCAGCAATCAGCCCCAGCATTTT. V usage is TRBV10-2 and J usage is TRBJ1-5; 7 bases fit TRBD1. This CDR3 has 15 amino acids. V dropped 8 bases and J dropped 1; count of bases not matched to a gene: 8. The V gene's germline CDR1 is WSHSY and CDR2 SAAADI.

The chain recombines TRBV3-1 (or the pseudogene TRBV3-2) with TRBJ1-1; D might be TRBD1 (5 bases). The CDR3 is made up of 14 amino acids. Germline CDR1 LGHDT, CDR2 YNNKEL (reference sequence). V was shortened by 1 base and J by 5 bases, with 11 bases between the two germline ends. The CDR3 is CASSQGRRGTEAFF. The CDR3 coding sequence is TGTGCCAGCAGCCAAGGTAGGAGGGGAACTGAAGCTTTCTTT.

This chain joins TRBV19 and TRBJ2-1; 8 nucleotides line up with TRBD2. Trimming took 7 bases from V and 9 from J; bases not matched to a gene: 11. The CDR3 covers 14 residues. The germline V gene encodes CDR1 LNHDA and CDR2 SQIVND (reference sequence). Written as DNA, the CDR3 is TGTGCCAGTAAGCCCAGCGGGAGTCGGTCTGAGCAGTTCTTC. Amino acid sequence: CASKPSGSRSEQFF.

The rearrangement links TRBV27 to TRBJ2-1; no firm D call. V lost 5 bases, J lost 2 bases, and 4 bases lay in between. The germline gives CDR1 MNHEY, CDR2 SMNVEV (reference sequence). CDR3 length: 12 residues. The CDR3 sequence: CASSRAYNEQFF. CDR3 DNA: TGTGCCAGCAGTCGGGCCTACAATGAGCAGTTCTTC.

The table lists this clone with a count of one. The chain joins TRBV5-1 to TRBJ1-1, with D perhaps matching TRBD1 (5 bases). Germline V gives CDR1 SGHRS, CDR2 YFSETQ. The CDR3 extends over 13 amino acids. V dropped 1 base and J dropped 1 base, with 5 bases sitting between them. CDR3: CASSLRGNTEAFF. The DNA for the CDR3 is TGCGCCAGCAGCTTGAGGGGGAACACTGAAGCTTTCTTT.

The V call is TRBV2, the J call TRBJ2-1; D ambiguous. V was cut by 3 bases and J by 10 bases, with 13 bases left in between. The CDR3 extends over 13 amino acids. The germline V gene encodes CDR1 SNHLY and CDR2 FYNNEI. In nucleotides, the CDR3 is TGTGCCAGCAGTGAGGGTAGCTTGTGGGAGCAGTTCTTC. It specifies CASSEGSLWEQFF.